The entry below describes one T cell receptor (beta chain). TCRdb's copy holds only in-frame clones and misses some; the assay was immunoSEQ multiplex PCR. The table lists about 7,200 clones, more than 75% of them singletons. This sample was taken from a study of hypomethylating agent response in myelodysplastic syndrome. Germline lookup yields CDR1 SGHTA and CDR2 FQGNSA. CDR3 size: 14 residues. Trimming took off 1 base at V and 4 bases at J, with 10 bases between the two ends. The chain has TRBV7-2 and TRBJ1-2; D uncertain. The clonotype comes from a human donor with myelodysplastic syndrome. The source was bone marrow, collected before or after starting hypomethylating agent treatment for myelodysplastic syndrome (not recorded which). CDR3 amino acids: CASSLVLETYGYTF. DNA for the CDR3: TGTGCCAGCAGCTTAGTTCTGGAAACCTATGGCTACACCTTC.